This T cell receptor beta chain derives from a study of shared clonotypes between healthy human individuals. Study at large: The donors, a couple of women and three men, were aged 18 to 49. A donor's plate count was three for CD4 naive and three for CD4 memory; CD8 naive had two and CD8 memory one. Findings and caveats of the study: Researchers sampled blood only, noting tissue repertoires likely differ.

TCRdb's table, derived via immunoSEQ multiplex PCR, lists solely in-frame clones and lacks some. The sample lists hundreds of thousands of clones; roughly nine tenths were seen once. Germline assignment: CDR1 SGHNT and CDR2 YYREEE (reference sequence). The CDR3 has 16 amino acids. Trimming left V 0 bases short and J 1 base short, with 14 bases between. Details on this clone: Its antigen is unidentified.

Naive CD8 isolation took CD45RO-negative cells positively selected for CCR7 and excluded terminally differentiated effector memory CD45RA+ cells. This TCR derives from a man aged 25-40 years in good health. The chain employs TRBV5-4 and TRBJ2-7, with a weak D call TRBD2 (7 bases). Source material: naive CD8+ T cells sorted from blood. The CDR3 spells CASSLGVGGESYEQYF. CDR3 nucleotide sequence: TGTGCCAGCAGCTTGGGCGTAGGGGGGGAATCCTACGAGCAGTACTTC.